This T cell receptor beta chain comes out of a study of CXCR3-negative and CXCR3-positive naive CD8 T cells. As concerns this clonotype: Its antigen is undetermined.

A few hundred thousand cells per CD8+ T cell subset were flow-sorted in triplicate. Notes on the study in general: TRB CDR3 properties were used to infer TCR strength, and surface CD5 was comparable between naive subsets.

Germline CDR1 SQVTM, CDR2 ANQGSEA. The length of the CDR3 is 13 residues. All TRB cDNA libraries came from 5' RACE performed with UMI labels. TCRdb re-called the 5' RACE reads and gives one entry per CDR3 protein, without DNA. This sample contains tens of thousands of distinct CDR3 sequences. The receptor's source is a human donor in good health. Some clones in this sample may be carry-over from other donors' samples. The J gene is TRBJ2-1, the V gene TRBV29-1; absent DNA, TCRdb's TRBD2 call cannot be checked. Sequencing was carried out using naive CXCR3- CD8+ T cells from blood. Sample subset: CD45RO-CCR7+CD27+CD95- naive CD8+ T cells lacking CXCR3 (TNR3-). The CDR3 protein is CSVASGSIDEQFF.